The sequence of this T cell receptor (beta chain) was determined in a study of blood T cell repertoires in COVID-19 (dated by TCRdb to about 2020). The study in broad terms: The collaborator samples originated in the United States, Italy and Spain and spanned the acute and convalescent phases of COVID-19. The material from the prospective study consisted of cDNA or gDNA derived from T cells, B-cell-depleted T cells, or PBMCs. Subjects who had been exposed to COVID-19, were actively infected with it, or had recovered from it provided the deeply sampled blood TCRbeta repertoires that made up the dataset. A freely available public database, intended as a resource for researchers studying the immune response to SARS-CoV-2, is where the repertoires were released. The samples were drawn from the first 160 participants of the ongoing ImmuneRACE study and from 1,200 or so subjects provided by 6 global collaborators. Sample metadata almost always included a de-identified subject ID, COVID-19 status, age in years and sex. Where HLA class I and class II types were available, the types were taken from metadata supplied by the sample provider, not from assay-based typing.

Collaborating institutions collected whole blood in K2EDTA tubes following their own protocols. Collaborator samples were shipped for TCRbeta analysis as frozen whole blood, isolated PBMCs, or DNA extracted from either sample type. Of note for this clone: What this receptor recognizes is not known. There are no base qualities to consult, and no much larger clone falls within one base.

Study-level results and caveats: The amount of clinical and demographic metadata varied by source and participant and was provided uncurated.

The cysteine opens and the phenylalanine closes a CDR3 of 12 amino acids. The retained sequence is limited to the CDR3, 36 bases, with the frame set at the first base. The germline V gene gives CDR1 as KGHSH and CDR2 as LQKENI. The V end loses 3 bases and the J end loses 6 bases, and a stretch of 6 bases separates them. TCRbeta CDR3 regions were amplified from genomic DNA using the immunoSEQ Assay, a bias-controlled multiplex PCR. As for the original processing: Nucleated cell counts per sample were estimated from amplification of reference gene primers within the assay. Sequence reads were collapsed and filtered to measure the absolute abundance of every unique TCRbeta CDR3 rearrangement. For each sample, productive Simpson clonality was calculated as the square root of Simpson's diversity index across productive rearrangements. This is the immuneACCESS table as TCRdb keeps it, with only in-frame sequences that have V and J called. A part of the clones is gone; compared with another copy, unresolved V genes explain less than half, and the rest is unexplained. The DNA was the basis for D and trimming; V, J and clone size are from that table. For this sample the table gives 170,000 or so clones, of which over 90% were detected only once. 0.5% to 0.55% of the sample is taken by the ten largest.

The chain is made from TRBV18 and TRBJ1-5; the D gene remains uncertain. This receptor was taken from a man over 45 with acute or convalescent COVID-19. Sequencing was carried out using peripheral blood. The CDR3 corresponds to CASSPPGQPQHF. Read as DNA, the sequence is TGTGCCAGCTCACCCCCGGGTCAGCCCCAGCATTTT.